This TCR beta chain was retrieved from a study of T cell changes during pregnancy in multiple sclerosis. CDR3 length: 12 amino acids. V shed 4 bases and J shed 5 bases, with 9 bases lying between them. Germline V lookup: CDR1 SGHNT, CDR2 YENEEA. Only in-frame clones appear in the TCRdb table, and some are missing; sequencing was by immunoSEQ multiplex PCR. The table records 50,000 or so clones, 85% to 95% of them present only once. This receptor was taken from a female donor with multiple sclerosis, enrolled in a pregnancy study. This sample comprised CD4+ T cells from peripheral blood mononuclear cells, obtained in the third trimester of pregnancy. This rearrangement joins TRBV11-3 to TRBJ2-7, with D perhaps matching TRBD1 (7 bases). The CDR3 nucleotides are TGTGCCAGCAGCTCCAGGGGGGACGAGCAGTACTTC. Its translation: CASSSRGDEQYF.